The next 27 T cell receptor beta chains were all read from a single sample in a study of blood T cells in healthy people across ages. With a J-beta primer mix and a sample-barcoded 5' primer, a second PCR ran about 6 to 11 cycles. TCRdb reprocessed the 5' RACE reads with MiXCR, giving one entry per CDR3 protein. This table has approximately 690,000 distinct CDR3 sequences, around 41% appearing once. The sample taken for sequencing was blood. These receptors all stem from an elderly man in good health.

At least ten counts were recorded for this clonotype. The chain employs TRBV5-1 and TRBJ2-1, with D perhaps TRBD1 (6 bases). Trimming left V 4 bases short and J 9 bases short, with 17 bases between. The CDR3 is 14 residues long. Germline V gene data show CDR1 as SGHRS and CDR2 as YFSETQ. This CDR3 reads CASSPTTGPGEQFF. The CDR3 bases are TGCGCCAGCAGCCCTACGACAGGTCCGGGTGAGCAGTTCTTC. Together with reference TRBV5-1 and TRBJ2-1, the CDR3 gives the full variable domain: KAGVTQTPRYLIKTRGQQVTLSCSPISGHRSVSWYQQTPGQGLQFLFEYFSETQRNKGNFPGRFSGRQFSNSRSEMNVSTLELGDSALYLCASSPTTGPGEQFFGPGTRLTVL.

This chain links TRBV18 with TRBJ1-4, with D possibly being TRBD1 (6 bases). Trimming shortened V by 2 bases and J by 0 bases, and 7 bases separated the two germline ends. The CDR3 is made up of 15 amino acids. In germline, CDR1 is KGHSH, CDR2 LQKENI. For the CDR3, the DNA is TGTGCCAGCTCACCAGGACAGACAACTAATGAAAAACTGTTTTTT. Protein: CASSPGQTTNEKLFF.

The V call is TRBV7-9, the J call TRBJ2-5; D may be TRBD1 (6 bases). The V end was cut by 5 bases, the J end by 3 bases, with 16 bases between. Germline CDR1 SEHNR, CDR2 FQNEAQ (reference sequence). The CDR3 is made up of 15 amino acids. CDR3 coding DNA: TGTGCCAGCAGCAGTAAAGGACAGACAAAAGAGACCCAGTACTTC. Translated: CASSSKGQTKETQYF.

The CDR3 DNA sequence: TGCAGCTCCTCGGAAGAGACCCAGTACTTC. It is translated as CSSSEETQYF. The gene calls are TRBV29-1 and TRBJ2-5; D is undetermined. V lost 8 bases and J lost 3, with 7 bases in between. CDR1 SQVTM and CDR2 ANQGSEA come from the germline V gene. CDR3 length equals 10 residues. The full variable domain, in which reference TRBV29-1 and TRBJ2-5 provide the parts outside the CDR3, is SAVISQKPSRDICQRGTSLTIQCQVDSQVTMMFWYRQQPGQSLTLIATANQGSEATYESGFVIDKFPISRPNLTFSTLTVSNMSPEDSSIYLCSSSEETQYFGPGTRLLVL.

V and J are TRBV6-2 or TRBV6-3 and TRBJ2-1, with 7 bases fitting TRBD2. Germline CDR1 is MNHEY and CDR2 is SVGEGT. There are 19 residues in the CDR3. Unmatched junction bases numbered 22, after V lost 9 bases and J lost 2 bases. The CDR3 coding sequence is TGTGCCAGTTACCACAGCGGGTCTAGCGGACTCCAGACCTACAATGAGCAGTTCTTC. Its translation: CASYHSGSSGLQTYNEQFF.

The V call is TRBV15, the J call TRBJ2-1; unclear D gene. The CDR3 extends over 13 amino acids. Germline loops: CDR1 LNHNV, CDR2 YYDKDF (reference sequence). V shed 6 bases and J shed 2 bases, with 8 bases lying between them. The CDR3 sequence: CATRYLAYNEQFF. DNA for the CDR3: TGTGCCACCAGGTACTTAGCCTACAATGAGCAGTTCTTC.

This clonotype was recorded a few times. V gene TRBV5-1 combines with J gene TRBJ2-3; D is perhaps TRBD1 (6 bases). Germline V CDR1 and CDR2: SGHRS, YFSETQ. V was clipped by 1 base and J by 8 bases, with 20 bases between them. The CDR3 runs 16 residues. Here the CDR3 reads CASSLWGQASTGTQYF. The CDR3 DNA reads as TGCGCCAGCAGCTTGTGGGGGCAGGCCTCTACGGGTACGCAGTATTTT.

The rearrangement links TRBV5-6 to TRBJ2-5; the D gene is possibly TRBD1 (5 bases). The J call may be faulty, since TRBJ2-1 better matches the DNA end. Germline V lookup: CDR1 SGHDT, CDR2 YYEEEE. This CDR3 is built from 14 residues. The CDR3 spells CASSYRQTKETQFF. As DNA, the CDR3 is TGTGCCAGCAGCTACCGACAGACAAAAGAGACCCAGTTCTTC.

This clonotype was counted a few times. The chain is built from TRBV7-3 and TRBJ2-1, with 10 bases matching TRBD2. J gave up 4 bases and V 5 bases, and 8 bases lay outside the gene matches. The CDR3 sequence is 16 residues long. CDR1 SGHTA and CDR2 FQGTGA come from the germline V gene. DNA of the CDR3: TGTGCCAGCAGCCCTAGCGGGAGTAATTTGTACAATGAGCAGTTCTTC. Translating it yields CASSPSGSNLYNEQFF.

This chain uses TRBV6-5 with TRBJ1-6; 8 positions match TRBD1. The V and J ends lost 6 bases and 6 bases, in that order; junction bases with no gene match: 13. Germline CDR1 and CDR2: MNHEY and SVGAGI. This CDR3 spans 17 amino acids. CDR3 DNA sequence: TGTGCCAGCAGATTACAGGGGGAATTTATACCTAATTCACCCCTCCACTTT. Translating gives CASRLQGEFIPNSPLHF.

This clonotype has more than one count but fewer than ten. V gene TRBV28 combines with J gene TRBJ1-2; D unresolved. Germline values: CDR1 MDHEN, CDR2 SYDVKM. The CDR3 is made up of 16 amino acids. V was pared by 4 bases and J by 7 bases, with 22 bases between. CDR3 amino acids: CASSSPNAVVDFGYTF. The CDR3 DNA reads as TGTGCCAGCAGTTCCCCCAATGCAGTCGTGGATTTTGGCTACACCTTC.

The chain links TRBV12-3 or TRBV12-4 to TRBJ2-5, with D possibly being TRBD1 or TRBD2 (5 bases each). V was trimmed by 3 bases and J by 2 bases, leaving 19 bases between them. The CDR3 sequence is 17 residues long. The CDR3, as DNA: TGTGCCAGCAGTTTGGGGGTTGGAGCAGAGCTTCAAGAGACCCAGTACTTC. This sequence encodes CASSLGVGAELQETQYF.

The V gene is TRBV28, the J gene TRBJ2-7; 12 nucleotides agree with TRBD2. The CDR3 contains 15 residues. CDR1 is MDHEN, CDR2 SYDVKM, per germline. V trimming: 5 bases; J trimming: 3 bases; junction bases outside the gene matches: 5. The CDR3 DNA is TGTGCCAGCAGTCGCGGACTAGCGGGAATCTACGAGCAGTACTTC. Translating it yields CASSRGLAGIYEQYF.

The V gene is TRBV3-1, the J gene TRBJ2-1; 11 bases align to TRBD1. Trimming removed 2 bases from V and 2 bases from J; junction bases left unmatched: 5. The CDR3 is 17 amino acids. Germline CDR1 reads LGHDT; CDR2 reads YNNKEL (reference sequence). The CDR3 DNA sequence: TGTGCCAGCAGCCAAAGGACAGGGGGCCTCACCTACAATGAGCAGTTCTTC. It yields the protein CASSQRTGGLTYNEQFF.

The genes are TRBV20-1 and TRBJ2-4, with a tentative D call TRBD2 (6 bases). The end of the DNA fits TRBJ2-7 better, so the J call may be wrong. This CDR3 contains 14 residues. Germline V gives CDR1 DFQATT, CDR2 SNEGSKA (reference sequence). CDR3 loop: CSATLPGLGYEQYF. The CDR3 region has the DNA TGCAGTGCTACCCTGCCGGGACTGGGCTACGAGCAGTACTTC.

This clonotype turned up a few times. This chain connects TRBV7-2 to TRBJ2-7; a possible D gene is TRBD1 (5 bases). The V and J ends lost 5 bases and 3 bases respectively, with 11 bases between them. The CDR3 length is 13 residues. Germline V gene lookup returns CDR1 SGHTA and CDR2 FQGNSA. The CDR3 loop reads CASSDGHVYEQYF. DNA for the CDR3: TGTGCCAGCAGCGACGGACACGTCTACGAGCAGTACTTC.

Regarding this clonotype: Its ends do not fully match the called genes, so a read error is possible. The DNA of the CDR3 is TGTGTCAGCAGCCTAGGCAGGGAACAAGGCTACACCTTC. Its protein is CVSSLGREQGYTF. The chain carries TRBV7-2 and TRBJ1-2, with TRBD1 as a possible D gene (5 bases). CDR3 length: 13 residues. Per germline, CDR1 SGHTA and CDR2 FQGNSA.

The V gene is TRBV27, the J gene TRBJ1-2; a weak D match, TRBD1 (5 bases). Germline V gene data show CDR1 as MNHEY and CDR2 as SMNVEV (reference sequence). The CDR3 extends over 14 amino acids. Trimming took off 2 bases at V and 5 bases at J, with 12 bases between the two ends. The CDR3 is CASSLGLPGYGYTF. CDR3 DNA: TGTGCCAGCAGTTTAGGGCTCCCAGGGTATGGCTACACCTTC.

The V gene is TRBV5-4, the J gene TRBJ1-4, with D perhaps matching TRBD1 (5 bases). V dropped 0 bases and J dropped 4 bases, with 10 bases sitting between them. CDR1 is SGHNT and CDR2 is YYREEE in the germline V gene (reference sequence). This CDR3 contains 15 residues. The CDR3 coding sequence is TGTGCCAGCAGCTTGGTCGGGACGGGTAATGAAAAACTGTTTTTT. It translates to CASSLVGTGNEKLFF.

This clonotype came up many times. CDR3 in DNA: TGTGCCAGCAGCCCTGATAAGGGCGGGGAACAGTACTTC. This translates into CASSPDKGGEQYF. This chain links TRBV6-4 with TRBJ2-4, with TRBD2 as a possible D gene (6 bases). V dropped 6 bases and J dropped 13 bases, with 19 bases sitting between them. Germline values: CDR1 MRHNA, CDR2 SNTAGT. This CDR3 region has 13 residues.

The rearrangement uses TRBV20-1 and TRBJ1-5; 7 bases fit TRBD1. V lost 0 bases, J lost 6 bases, and 5 bases stayed unmatched. The CDR3 is 14 amino acids. The germline V gene has CDR1 DFQATT and CDR2 SNEGSKA (reference sequence). The CDR3 region is CSAREDREGQPQHF. CDR3 in DNA: TGCAGTGCTAGAGAAGACAGGGAAGGTCAGCCCCAGCATTTT.

The chain recombines TRBV20-1 with TRBJ2-3; D gene unclear. The CDR3 is made up of 14 amino acids. Trimming took off 3 bases at V and 0 bases at J, with 10 bases between the two ends. Germline V gene sequence: CDR1 DFQATT, CDR2 SNEGSKA (reference sequence). DNA of the CDR3: TGCAGTGCTAGTTTTTGGTCTAGCACAGATACGCAGTATTTT. Encoded protein: CSASFWSSTDTQYF.

In regard to this clonotype: A much larger clone differs from this one at a single base, so this may be a read error. V gene TRBV5-1 combines with J gene TRBJ2-7; D not resolved. The DNA end is more similar to TRBJ2-5, so the J call may be wrong. Germline CDR1 and CDR2: SGHRS and YFSETQ. This CDR3 has 13 amino acids. The CDR3 loop is CASSFGGPTTQYF. In nucleotides, the CDR3 is TGCGCCAGCAGCTTTGGCGGACCGACGACCCAGTACTTC.

This sequence joins TRBV19 and TRBJ1-2, with no clear D. Trimming took 3 bases from V and 2 from J, leaving 13 bases between them. This CDR3 is 15 amino acids long. CDR1 is LNHDA and CDR2 is SQIVND in the germline V gene (reference sequence). In nucleotides, the CDR3 is TGTGCCAGTAGTATGAGGTCAAACTCCAACTATGGCTACACCTTC. Protein: CASSMRSNSNYGYTF.

This clonotype has a count of ten or more. V usage is TRBV29-1 and J usage is TRBJ2-1; 7 bases map to TRBD2. The trim removed 3 bases at V and 10 bases at J, leaving 9 bases unmatched. The germline V gene encodes CDR1 SQVTM and CDR2 ANQGSEA. CDR3 length: 13 residues. The CDR3 spells CSVERGGTREQFF. CDR3 DNA: TGCAGCGTTGAGAGGGGAGGGACTCGCGAGCAGTTCTTC.

This clonotype was observed a few times. This rearrangement joins TRBV30 to TRBJ2-4; D is undetermined. V lost 0 bases and J 5 bases, leaving 11 bases between the germline ends. Germline CDR1 is GTSNPN and CDR2 is SVGIG (reference sequence). The CDR3 runs to 14 residues. The CDR3 here is CAWSVGSRENIQYF. The DNA for the CDR3 is TGTGCCTGGAGTGTGGGGTCTCGGGAAAACATTCAGTACTTC.

This chain joins TRBV5-1 and TRBJ2-7; D is perhaps TRBD2 (5 bases). Trimming removed 0 bases from V and 0 bases from J, with 13 bases in between. This CDR3 spans 16 amino acids. Germline assignment: CDR1 SGHRS and CDR2 YFSETQ. The CDR3 DNA sequence: TGCGCCAGCAGCTTGGGCGCCGGGGTAACCTCCTACGAGCAGTACTTC. Its translation is CASSLGAGVTSYEQYF.